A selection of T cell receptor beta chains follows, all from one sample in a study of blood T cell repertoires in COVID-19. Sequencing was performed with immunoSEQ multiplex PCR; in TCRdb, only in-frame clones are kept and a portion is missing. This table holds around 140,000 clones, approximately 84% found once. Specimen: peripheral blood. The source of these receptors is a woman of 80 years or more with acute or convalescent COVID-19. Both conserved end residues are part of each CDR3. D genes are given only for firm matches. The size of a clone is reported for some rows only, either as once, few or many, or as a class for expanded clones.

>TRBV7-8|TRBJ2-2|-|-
CASTTRSGPWGELFF
TGTGCCAGCACCACCCGAAGCGGGCCTTGGGGGGAACTGTTTTTT
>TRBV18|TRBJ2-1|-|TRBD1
CASSRGQGINEQFF
TGTGCCAGCTCACGGGGACAGGGCATCAATGAGCAGTTCTTC
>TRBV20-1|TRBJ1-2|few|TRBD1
CSATTGYGYTF
TGCAGTGCTACGACAGGGTACGGCTACACCTTC
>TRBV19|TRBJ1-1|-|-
CASTLPGQNTEAFF
TGTGCCAGTACCCTCCCGGGACAGAACACTGAAGCTTTCTTT
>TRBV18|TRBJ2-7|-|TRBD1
CASSPEGTGEQYF
TGTGCCAGCTCACCAGAGGGGACAGGGGAGCAGTACTTC
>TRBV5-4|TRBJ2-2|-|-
CASSPKKGSGELFF
TGTGCCAGCAGCCCGAAAAAGGGGTCCGGGGAGCTGTTTTTT
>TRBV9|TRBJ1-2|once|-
CASSVGRGDLGYTF
TGTGCCAGCAGCGTAGGGCGGGGGGATCTTGGCTACACCTTC
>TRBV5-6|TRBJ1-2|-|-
CASSFITGRNYGYTF
TGTGCCAGCAGCTTTATAACCGGGAGGAACTATGGCTACACCTTC
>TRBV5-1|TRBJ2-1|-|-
CASSPSPGLAYNEQFF
TGCGCCAGCAGCCCGTCACCGGGACTGGCCTACAATGAGCAGTTCTTC
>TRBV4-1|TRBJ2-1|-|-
CASSPGQGPYNEQFF
TGCGCCAGCAGTCCCGGGCAGGGCCCGTACAATGAGCAGTTCTTC
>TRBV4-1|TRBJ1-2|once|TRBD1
CASSPPDRGYGYTF
TGCGCCAGCAGCCCCCCGGACAGGGGGTATGGCTACACCTTC
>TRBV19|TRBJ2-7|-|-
CASSQVLGSYEQYF
TGTGCCAGTAGTCAGGTACTTGGGTCCTACGAGCAGTACTTC
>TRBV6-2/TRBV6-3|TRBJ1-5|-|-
CASSPQGVSNQPQHF
TGTGCCAGCAGCCCACAGGGAGTGAGCAATCAGCCCCAGCATTTT
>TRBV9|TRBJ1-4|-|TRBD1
CASSPRTGLQEKLFF
TGTGCCAGCAGCCCCAGGACAGGGCTCCAAGAAAAACTGTTTTTT
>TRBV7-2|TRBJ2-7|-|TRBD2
CASSPNLAGAGNNYEQYF
TGTGCCAGCAGCCCTAATCTAGCGGGGGCAGGGAATAACTACGAGCAGTACTTC
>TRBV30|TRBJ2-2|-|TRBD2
CAWRRGGRTGELFF
TGTGCCTGGAGGCGGGGGGGCAGGACCGGGGAGCTGTTTTTT
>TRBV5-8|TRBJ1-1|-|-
CASSRLGARNTEAFF
TGTGCCAGCAGCCGATTGGGCGCCAGGAACACTGAAGCTTTCTTT
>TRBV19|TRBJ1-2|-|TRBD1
CASRRQGANYGYTF
TGTGCCAGTAGGCGACAGGGCGCTAACTATGGCTACACCTTC
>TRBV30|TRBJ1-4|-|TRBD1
CAWSVRGQSNEKLFF
TGTGCCTGGAGTGTACGGGGACAGAGTAATGAAAAACTGTTTTTT
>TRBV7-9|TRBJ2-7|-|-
CASSPSAGGSYEQYF
TGTGCCAGCAGCCCCTCAGCGGGTGGCTCCTACGAGCAGTACTTC
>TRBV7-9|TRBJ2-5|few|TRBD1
CASKTGVQETQYF
TGTGCCAGCAAGACAGGGGTCCAAGAGACCCAGTACTTC
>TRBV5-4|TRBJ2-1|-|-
CASSSRLVDEQFF
TGTGCCAGCAGCTCCAGACTAGTCGATGAGCAGTTCTTC
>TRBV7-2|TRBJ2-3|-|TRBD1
CASSSHRDRVWSDTQYF
TGTGCCAGCAGCTCCCACCGGGACAGGGTTTGGTCAGATACGCAGTATTTT
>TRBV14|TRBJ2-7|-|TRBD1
CASSRTGQGWDEQYF
TGTGCCAGCAGTCGAACGGGACAGGGTTGGGACGAGCAGTACTTC
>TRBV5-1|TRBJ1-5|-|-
CASSLEGGHGQPQHF
TGCGCCAGCAGCTTGGAGGGGGGGCACGGTCAGCCCCAGCATTTT
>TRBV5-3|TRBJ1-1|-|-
CARREPPGEMNTEAFF
TGTGCCAGAAGGGAGCCTCCAGGGGAAATGAACACTGAAGCTTTCTTT
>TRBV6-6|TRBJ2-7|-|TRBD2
CASSRLAGEVMQQYF
TGTGCCAGCAGTCGACTAGCGGGAGAGGTTATGCAGCAGTACTTC
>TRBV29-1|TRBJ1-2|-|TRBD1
CSVLQGAHYGYTF
TGCAGCGTTTTACAGGGGGCACACTATGGCTACACCTTC
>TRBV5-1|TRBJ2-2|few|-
CASSGSGTQNTGELFF
TGCGCCAGCAGCGGATCCGGGACACAGAACACCGGGGAGCTGTTTTTT
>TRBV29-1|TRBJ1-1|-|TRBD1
CSVEAGQEAFF
TGCAGCGTTGAGGCGGGACAGGAAGCTTTCTTT
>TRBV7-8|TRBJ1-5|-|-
CASSLGAGGNQPQHF
TGTGCCAGCAGCTTAGGGGCGGGGGGGAATCAGCCCCAGCATTTT
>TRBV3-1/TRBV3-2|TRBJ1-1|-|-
CASTHKAGATEAFF
TGTGCCAGCACCCATAAGGCAGGGGCCACTGAAGCTTTCTTT
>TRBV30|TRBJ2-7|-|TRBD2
CAWSVGGAGGTIREQYF
TGTGCCTGGAGTGTAGGGGGAGCGGGAGGGACCATCCGCGAGCAGTACTTC
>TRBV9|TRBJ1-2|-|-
CASRTGTSTGNYGYTF
TGTGCCAGCAGGACCGGGACTTCAACGGGTAACTATGGCTACACCTTC
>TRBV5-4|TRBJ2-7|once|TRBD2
CASSRLAGGTYEQYF
TGTGCCAGCAGCCGACTAGCGGGAGGCACCTACGAGCAGTACTTC
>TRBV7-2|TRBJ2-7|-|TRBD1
CASSPRTGEPYEQYF
TGTGCCAGCAGCCCGAGGACAGGCGAACCCTACGAGCAGTACTTC
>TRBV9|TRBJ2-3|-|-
CASSVGGTVPKTDTQYF
TGTGCCAGCAGCGTAGGAGGTACGGTCCCAAAAACAGATACGCAGTATTTT
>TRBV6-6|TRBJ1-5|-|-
CASSPDTSNQPQHF
TGTGCCAGCAGTCCCGACACTAGCAATCAGCCCCAGCATTTT
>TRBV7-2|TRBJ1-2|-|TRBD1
CASSLALGGAVVGYTF
TGTGCCAGCAGCTTAGCGCTAGGGGGCGCAGTAGTCGGCTACACCTTC
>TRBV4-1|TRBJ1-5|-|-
CASSQDGQSSQPQHF
TGCGCCAGCAGCCAAGATGGACAGAGCAGTCAGCCCCAGCATTTT
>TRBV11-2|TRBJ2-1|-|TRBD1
CASSLRQGGVREQFF
TGTGCCAGCAGCCTTCGACAGGGGGGCGTTAGGGAGCAGTTCTTC
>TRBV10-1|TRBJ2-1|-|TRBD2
CASSTSGSWNEQFF
TGCGCCAGCTCGACTAGCGGGAGCTGGAATGAGCAGTTCTTC
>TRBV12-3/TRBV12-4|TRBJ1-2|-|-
CASSFFQGRGYTF
TGTGCCAGCAGTTTTTTCCAGGGCCGAGGCTACACCTTC
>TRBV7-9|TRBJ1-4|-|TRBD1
CASSYGTGEGKLFF
TGTGCCAGCAGCTACGGGACAGGGGAGGGAAAACTGTTTTTT
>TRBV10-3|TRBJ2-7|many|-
CAISEGQGGYEQYF
TGTGCCATCAGTGAAGGTCAGGGGGGCTACGAGCAGTACTTC
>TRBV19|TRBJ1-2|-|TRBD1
CASSRRDRVDYGYTF
TGTGCCAGTAGTCGGAGGGACAGGGTGGACTATGGCTACACCTTC
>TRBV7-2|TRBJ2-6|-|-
CASSRDGGSGANVLTF
TGTGCCAGCAGCCGGGACGGGGGCTCTGGGGCCAACGTCCTGACTTTC
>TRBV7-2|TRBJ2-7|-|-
CASSPDRNEQYF
TGTGCCAGCAGCCCAGACAGAAACGAGCAGTACTTC
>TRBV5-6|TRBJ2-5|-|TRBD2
CASSLGRTSVIQETQYF
TGTGCCAGCAGCTTGGGAAGGACTAGCGTGATCCAAGAGACCCAGTACTTC
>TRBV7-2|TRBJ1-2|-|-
CASSLAPENYGYTF
TGTGCCAGCAGCTTAGCGCCAGAAAACTATGGCTACACCTTC
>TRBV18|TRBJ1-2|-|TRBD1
CASSLDRVGYTF
TGTGCCAGCTCGCTTGACAGGGTTGGCTACACCTTC
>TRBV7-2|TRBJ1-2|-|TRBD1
CASSSRRTGSGGYTF
TGTGCCAGCAGCTCCCGCCGGACAGGTAGTGGTGGCTACACCTTC
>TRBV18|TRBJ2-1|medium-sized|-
CASSPTGFYNEQFF
TGTGCCAGCTCACCAACAGGTTTCTACAATGAGCAGTTCTTC